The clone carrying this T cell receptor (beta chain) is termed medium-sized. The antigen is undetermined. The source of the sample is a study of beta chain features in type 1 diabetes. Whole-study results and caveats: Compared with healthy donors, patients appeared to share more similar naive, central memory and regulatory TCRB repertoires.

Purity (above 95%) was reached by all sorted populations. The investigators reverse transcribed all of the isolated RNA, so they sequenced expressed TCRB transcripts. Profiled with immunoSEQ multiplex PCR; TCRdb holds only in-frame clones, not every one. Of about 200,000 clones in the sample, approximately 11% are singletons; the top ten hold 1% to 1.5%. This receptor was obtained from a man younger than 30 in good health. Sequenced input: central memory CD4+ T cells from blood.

The CDR3 is CASIYQGGGYNEQFF. The CDR3 coding sequence is TGTGCCAGCATTTACCAGGGAGGGGGATACAATGAGCAGTTCTTC. The rearrangement uses TRBV2 and TRBJ2-1, with a weak D call TRBD2 (7 bases). CDR3 length equals 15 residues. The V gene lost 7 bases and the J gene lost 4 bases, with 17 bases spanning the gap. Germline CDR1 reads SNHLY; CDR2 reads FYNNEI.